These 13 T cell receptor beta chains were sequenced from one sample in a study of blood T cell repertoires in COVID-19. Some clones are missing from TCRdb's copy, which holds only in-frame ones; the method was immunoSEQ multiplex PCR. The sample contains 350,000 to 450,000 clones, approximately 90% of which appear only once. The sequenced sample consisted of peripheral blood. The receptor set was obtained from a woman aged 40 to 50 with COVID-19, enrolled during active disease.

The rearrangement joins TRBV5-8 to TRBJ1-4, with a weak D call TRBD1 (6 bases). CDR1 and CDR2 (germline): SGHTS, YDEGEE. The CDR3 is made up of 15 amino acids. V gave up 0 bases and J gave up 3 bases, with 9 bases separating them. CDR3 loop: CASSLGGRSNEKLFF. The CDR3 DNA reads TGTGCCAGCAGCTTGGGGGGGCGATCTAATGAAAAACTGTTTTTT.

Details on this clone: Different DNA sequences within this sample yield the same CDR3. The chain couples TRBV28 to TRBJ1-2; TRBD1 might be the D (6 bases). The germline V and J ends were trimmed by 3 bases and 4 bases, with 12 bases remaining between them. This CDR3 is 14 amino acids long. Germline CDR1 is MDHEN and CDR2 is SYDVKM. The CDR3 loop is CASSLSGVGYGYTF. CDR3 bases: TGTGCCAGCAGTTTGTCAGGGGTCGGCTATGGCTACACCTTC.

The chain has TRBV29-1 and TRBJ2-3; 13 positions agree with TRBD2. V shed 6 bases and J 4 bases; nucleotides not matched to a gene: 7. This CDR3 comprises 15 residues. Germline CDR1 and CDR2: SQVTM and ANQGSEA. The CDR3 nucleotides are TGCAGCGTCACTGGACTAGCGGGAGCTTCAGATACGCAGTATTTT. Translating gives CSVTGLAGASDTQYF.

The rearrangement links TRBV9 to TRBJ1-3; D uncertain. Deletions cut 4 bases from V and 0 bases from J, with 14 bases between. The CDR3 is made up of 16 amino acids. Germline loops: CDR1 SGDLS, CDR2 YYNGEE. CDR3 in amino acids: CASSPPGSASGNTIYF. The DNA for the CDR3 is TGTGCCAGCAGCCCCCCCGGGTCCGCCTCTGGAAACACCATATATTTT.

The rearrangement joins TRBV19 to TRBJ2-2, with 7 bases fitting TRBD1. V shed 4 bases, J shed 1 base, and the junction held 3 bases outside the gene matches. Germline V gives CDR1 LNHDA, CDR2 SQIVND (reference sequence). The length of the CDR3 is 15 residues. The CDR3 spells CASSTDRWNTGELFF. The CDR3 region has the DNA TGTGCCAGTAGTACGGACAGGTGGAACACCGGGGAGCTGTTTTTT. The full variable domain, with the rest looked up from reference TRBV19 and TRBJ2-2, is DGGITQSPKYLFRKEGQNVTLSCEQNLNHDAMYWYRQDPGQGLRLIYYSQIVNDFQKGDIAEGYSVSREKKESFPLTVTSAQKNPTAFYLCASSTDRWNTGELFFGEGSRLTVL.

This chain uses TRBV5-5 with TRBJ2-1; 8 bases line up with TRBD1. Germline V gene sequence: CDR1 SGHKS, CDR2 YYEKEE (reference sequence). Trimming at V came to 0 bases and at J to 9 bases, leaving 8 bases not matched to a gene. The CDR3 consists of 15 residues. CDR3 nucleotide sequence: TGTGCCAGCAGCTTGGCGGGACAGGCCTCCTCTGAGCAGTTCTTC. Protein: CASSLAGQASSEQFF. The entire variable domain, with the rest obtained from reference TRBV5-5 and TRBJ2-1, is as follows: DAGVTQSPTHLIKTRGQQVTLRCSPISGHKSVSWYQQVLGQGPQFIFQYYEKEERGRGNFPDRFSARQFPNYSSELNVNALLLGDSALYLCASSLAGQASSEQFFGPGTRLTVL.

The J gene is TRBJ1-5, the V gene TRBV19; 9 bases fit TRBD1. This CDR3 spans 18 amino acids. The germline V gene has CDR1 LNHDA and CDR2 SQIVND (reference sequence). The V segment lost 5 bases and the J segment 0 bases; nucleotides outside the gene matches: 11. CDR3 bases: TGTGCCAGTAGTCTGGATGGACAGGGGACCTATAGCAATCAGCCCCAGCATTTT. Translated, it gives CASSLDGQGTYSNQPQHF.

The V call is TRBV5-5, the J call TRBJ2-7; TRBD2 agrees at 9 bases. The CDR3 consists of 14 residues. V trimming: 0 bases; J trimming: 3 bases; junction bases outside the gene matches: 1. Germline CDR1 is SGHKS and CDR2 is YYEKEE (reference sequence). CDR3 coding DNA: TGTGCCAGCAGCTTGGCACTAGCGGGCTACGAGCAGTACTTC. It encodes CASSLALAGYEQYF.

V usage is TRBV5-4 and J usage is TRBJ2-3; D remains unclear. The CDR3 loop spans 15 amino acids. Trimming pared 3 bases from V and 0 bases from J, leaving 11 bases between. Germline lookup yields CDR1 SGHNT and CDR2 YYREEE (reference sequence). The CDR3 DNA is TGTGCCAGCAGCTCCCCTCAGACTAGCACAGATACGCAGTATTTT. It yields the protein CASSSPQTSTDTQYF.

This chain links TRBV7-3 with TRBJ2-5; no clear D. V lost 5 bases to trimming and J lost 1 base, with 8 bases between them. Germline V lookup: CDR1 SGHTA, CDR2 FQGTGA. The CDR3 spans 13 residues. The DNA of the CDR3 is TGTGCCAGCAGCACTCAAACCCAAGAGACCCAGTACTTC. Amino acids: CASSTQTQETQYF. The full variable domain, in which reference TRBV7-3 and TRBJ2-5 provide the parts outside the CDR3, is GAGVSQTPSNKVTEKGKYVELRCDPISGHTALYWYRQSLGQGPEFLIYFQGTGAADDSGLPNDRFFAVRPEGSVSTLKIQRTERGDSAVYLCASSTQTQETQYFGPGTRLLVL.

The chain employs TRBV7-6 and TRBJ1-6, with 7 bases identical to TRBD1. The germline gives CDR1 SGHVS, CDR2 FNYEAQ. CDR3 length: 14 amino acids. V was pared by 4 bases and J by 7 bases, with 4 bases of the junction left unmatched. The CDR3 region is CASSSSQGNSPLHF. The CDR3, as DNA: TGTGCCAGCAGCTCCTCACAGGGGAATTCACCCCTCCACTTT.

The chain combines TRBV7-2 with TRBJ2-5; 7 bases fit TRBD2. This CDR3 has 16 residues. J lost 2 bases, V lost 5 bases, and 11 bases had no gene match. Germline V CDR1 and CDR2: SGHTA, FQGNSA. The CDR3 region has the DNA TGTGCCAGCAGCCCGGGAGGTTGGCCAGCTCAAGAGACCCAGTACTTC. Amino acid sequence: CASSPGGWPAQETQYF.

The rearrangement uses TRBV28 and TRBJ1-5; 7 bases are a match to TRBD1. In germline, CDR1 is MDHEN, CDR2 SYDVKM. V lost 6 bases, J lost 1 base, and 3 bases stayed unmatched. The CDR3 runs to 14 residues. The CDR3 sequence is CASRGTVSNQPQHF. CDR3 nucleotide sequence: TGTGCCAGCAGGGGGACAGTAAGCAATCAGCCCCAGCATTTT.